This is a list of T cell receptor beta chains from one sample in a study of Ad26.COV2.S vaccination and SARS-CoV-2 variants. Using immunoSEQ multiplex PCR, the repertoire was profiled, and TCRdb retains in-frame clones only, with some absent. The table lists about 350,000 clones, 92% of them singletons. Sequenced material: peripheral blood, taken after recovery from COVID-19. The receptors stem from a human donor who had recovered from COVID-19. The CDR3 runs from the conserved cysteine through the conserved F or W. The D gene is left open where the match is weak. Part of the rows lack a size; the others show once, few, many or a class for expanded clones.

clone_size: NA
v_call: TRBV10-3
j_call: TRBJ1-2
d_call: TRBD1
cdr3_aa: CAVQPGTGGNYGYTF

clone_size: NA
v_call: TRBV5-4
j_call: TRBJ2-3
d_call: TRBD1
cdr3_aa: CASSVRTGEDTQYF

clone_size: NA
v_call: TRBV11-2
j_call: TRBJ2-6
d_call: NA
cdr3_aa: CASSHPGAAGANVLTF

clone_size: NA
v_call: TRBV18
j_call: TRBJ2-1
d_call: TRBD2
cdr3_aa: CASSPGLNNEQFF

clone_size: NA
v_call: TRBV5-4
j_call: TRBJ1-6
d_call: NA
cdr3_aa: CASSTGTRASPLHF

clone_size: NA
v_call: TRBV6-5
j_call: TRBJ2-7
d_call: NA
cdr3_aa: CASSYSALRGGYEQYF

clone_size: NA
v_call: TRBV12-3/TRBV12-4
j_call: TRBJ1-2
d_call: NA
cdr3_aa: CASSLAAHRRYTF

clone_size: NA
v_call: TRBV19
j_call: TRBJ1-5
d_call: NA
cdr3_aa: CASTHIMGNQPQHF

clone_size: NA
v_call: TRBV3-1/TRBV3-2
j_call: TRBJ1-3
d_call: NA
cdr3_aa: CASSQDRGAGYSGNTIYF

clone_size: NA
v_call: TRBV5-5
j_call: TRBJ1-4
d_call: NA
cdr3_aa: CASSLGGVGEKLFF

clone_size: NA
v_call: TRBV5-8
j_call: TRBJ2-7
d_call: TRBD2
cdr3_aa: CASSFPGTNEQYF

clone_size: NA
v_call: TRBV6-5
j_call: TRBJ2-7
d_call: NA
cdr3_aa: CASSYRGGTLSEQYF

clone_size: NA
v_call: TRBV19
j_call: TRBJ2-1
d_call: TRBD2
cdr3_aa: CASSIRASGGHRNNEQFF

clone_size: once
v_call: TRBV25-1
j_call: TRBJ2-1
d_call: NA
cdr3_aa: CASSGRDPSSYNEQFF

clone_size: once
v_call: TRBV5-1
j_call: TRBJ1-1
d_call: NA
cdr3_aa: CASSFSINTEAFF

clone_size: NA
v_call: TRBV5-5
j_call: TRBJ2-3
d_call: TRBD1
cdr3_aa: CASSLRSRTGVGVPDTQYF

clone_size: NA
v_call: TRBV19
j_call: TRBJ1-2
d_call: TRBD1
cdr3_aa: CASRQPGQPYGYTF

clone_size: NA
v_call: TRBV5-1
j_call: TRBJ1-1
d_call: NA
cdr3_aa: CASSLDNFQAFF

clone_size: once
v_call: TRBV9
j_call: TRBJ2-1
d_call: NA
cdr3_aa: CASSVVVGGRYNEQFF

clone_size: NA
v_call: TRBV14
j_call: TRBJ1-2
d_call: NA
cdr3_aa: CASSQVVHRNPNYGYTF

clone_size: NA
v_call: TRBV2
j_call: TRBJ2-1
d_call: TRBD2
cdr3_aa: CASSEAPGGGTSSYNEQFF

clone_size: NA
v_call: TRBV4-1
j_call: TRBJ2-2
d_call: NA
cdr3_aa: CASLGTAGELFF

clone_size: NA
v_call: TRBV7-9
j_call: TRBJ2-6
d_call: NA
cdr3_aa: CASSRTGGGANVLTF

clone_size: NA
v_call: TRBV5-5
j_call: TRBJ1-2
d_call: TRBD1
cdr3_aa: CASSLGTGYDYGYTF

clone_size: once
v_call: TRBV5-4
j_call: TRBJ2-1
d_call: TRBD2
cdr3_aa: CASSPSTGLALNEQFF

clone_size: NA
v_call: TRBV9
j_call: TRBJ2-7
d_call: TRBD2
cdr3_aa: CASSVEGRWRGGPYEQYF

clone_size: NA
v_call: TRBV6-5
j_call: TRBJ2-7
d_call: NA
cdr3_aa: CASYRSSYEQYF

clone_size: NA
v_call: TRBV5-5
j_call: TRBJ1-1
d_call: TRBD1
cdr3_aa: CASSSTRGRTEAFF

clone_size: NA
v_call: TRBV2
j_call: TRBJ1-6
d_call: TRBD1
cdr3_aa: CASQVGQGGSPLHF

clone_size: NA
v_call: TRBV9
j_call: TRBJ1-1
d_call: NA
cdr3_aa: CASSVGRDSHTEAFF

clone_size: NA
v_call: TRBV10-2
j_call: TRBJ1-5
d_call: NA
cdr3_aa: CASAARGQPQHF